This T cell receptor beta chain was sequenced for a study of identifying expanded T cells in peripheral blood. The study's findings and limits: Clone count variance between approximately 2-week samples rose with total template count. Differentially abundant clones: around 1.1 between replicates, approximately 16 at roughly 2 weeks, more than 18 at four.

As to this clone: Its antigen is not identified.

Germline-derived CDR1 and CDR2 are SGHRS and YFSETQ. The CDR3 is 16 amino acids. V lost 0 bases and J lost 4; bases outside the gene matches: 5. TCRdb's copy holds only in-frame clones and misses some; the assay was immunoSEQ multiplex PCR. The sample lists approximately 85,000 clones; 84% were seen once. The sequence was collected from a person aged 18-69 years in good health. The specimen sequenced was blood. The rearrangement links TRBV5-1 to TRBJ2-3; 10 bases map to TRBD2. The CDR3 DNA reads TGCGCCAGCAGCTTGGATTTGACTAGCGGGTCAGATACGCAGTATTTT. Translated, it gives CASSLDLTSGSDTQYF.